Each of the 19 T cell receptor beta chains below was sequenced from the same sample in a study of persistence of HIV-infected CD4 T cells. Sequencing used immunoSEQ version 4 in survey mode. Generated by immunoSEQ multiplex PCR, the TCRdb table keeps only in-frame clones and is missing some. Of 50,000 or so clones listed, more than 70% are singletons. The antigens of these receptors remain unknown. Lysates of CMV-infected fibroblasts at around 9.1 ug/mL stimulated these cells. Sorted nonresponding memory CD4+ T cells were CD40L-negative, CD69-negative, CD45RO-high. This material consisted of CD4+ T cells sorted from PBMCs after approximately 19-hour stimulation, taken from a patient who received antiretroviral therapy. The receptor set was obtained from an adult man with HIV who was CMV-seropositive.

The chain has TRBV11-1 and TRBJ1-1, with a weak D call TRBD1 (5 bases). The V gene lost 4 bases and the J gene lost 5 bases, with 14 bases spanning the gap. The CDR3 totals 14 residues. Germline V gene data show CDR1 as SGHAT and CDR2 as FQDESV (reference sequence). CDR3 DNA: TGTGCCAGCAGCTCTGGGGGATATGGAACTGAAGCTTTCTTT. Translation: CASSSGGYGTEAFF.

The chain couples TRBV11-2 to TRBJ2-2; 9 bases line up with TRBD1. Germline V gene sequence: CDR1 SGHAT, CDR2 FQNNGV. This CDR3 contains 17 residues. The V segment lost 5 bases and the J segment 3 bases; nucleotides outside the gene matches: 10. The CDR3 coding sequence is TGTGCCAGCAGCCTCATGACGGGACAGGGTCACACCGGGGAGCTGTTTTTT. Encoded protein: CASSLMTGQGHTGELFF.

This clone is labeled as medium-sized. The chain links TRBV6-6 to TRBJ2-5, with 8 bases matching TRBD1. J lost 1 base, V lost 4 bases, and 2 bases had no gene match. The CDR3 contains 14 residues. CDR1 and CDR2 from the germline V gene are MNHNY and SVGAGI (reference sequence). CDR3 nucleotides: TGTGCCAGCAGTTCGGACAGGGTCCAAGAGACCCAGTACTTC. It yields the protein CASSSDRVQETQYF.

V is TRBV28 and J is TRBJ1-3; 7 nucleotides match TRBD1. The CDR3 covers 15 residues. The trim removed 5 bases at V and 4 bases at J, leaving 8 bases unmatched. CDR1 and CDR2 (germline): MDHEN, SYDVKM. Here the CDR3 reads CASSDTGAGGNTIYF. Here the CDR3 DNA reads TGTGCCAGCAGTGACACAGGGGCGGGCGGAAACACCATATATTTT.

The chain employs TRBV29-1 and TRBJ1-1; unclear D gene. With 3 bases removed from V and 0 bases from J, the gap between germline ends came to 5 bases. Germline assignment: CDR1 SQVTM and CDR2 ANQGSEA. The CDR3 extends over 12 amino acids. Written as DNA, the CDR3 is TGCAGCGTTGACTATATGAACACTGAAGCTTTCTTT. Amino acid sequence: CSVDYMNTEAFF.

This clone was recorded a few times. V usage is TRBV6-1 and J usage is TRBJ2-7, with a possible D match to TRBD2 (6 bases). Trimming stripped 3 bases from V and 3 bases from J, with 12 bases between. Germline assignment: CDR1 MNHNS and CDR2 SASEGT. CDR3 length: 14 amino acids. CDR3 DNA: TGTGCCAGCAGTGAGGGACTCCTCCTCTACGAGCAGTACTTC. This translates into CASSEGLLLYEQYF.

The chain joins TRBV7-6 to TRBJ1-1; D might be TRBD1 (6 bases). Trimming pared 2 bases from V and 3 bases from J, leaving 13 bases between. This CDR3 contains 15 residues. Germline assignment: CDR1 SGHVS and CDR2 FNYEAQ. The CDR3 sequence is CASSLSQGQDTEAFF. CDR3 in DNA: TGTGCCAGCAGCTTATCGCAGGGGCAGGACACTGAAGCTTTCTTT.

The chain links TRBV28 to TRBJ1-2; D gene uncertain. The V and J ends lost 3 bases and 14 bases respectively, with 19 bases between them. Germline loops: CDR1 MDHEN, CDR2 SYDVKM. The CDR3 spans 13 residues. For the CDR3, the DNA is TGTGCCAGCAGTTTGGCCTCAACTAATAGCTTAACCTTC. It yields the protein CASSLASTNSLTF.

In its sample, this clone was seen a few times. This chain connects TRBV19 to TRBJ2-2, with a possible D match to TRBD2 (6 bases). This CDR3 has 15 residues. Germline CDR1 reads LNHDA; CDR2 reads SQIVND (reference sequence). V lost 4 bases and J 6 bases, leaving 15 bases between the germline ends. For the CDR3, the DNA is TGTGCCAGTAGTAGGGACGGGTGGAGGGCCGGGGAGCTGTTTTTT. Protein sequence: CASSRDGWRAGELFF.

The chain has TRBV30 and TRBJ2-3, with 9 bases identical to TRBD2. This CDR3 contains 15 residues. V shed 0 bases and J 2 bases; nucleotides not matched to a gene: 3. The germline gives CDR1 GTSNPN, CDR2 SVGIG (reference sequence). CDR3 sequence: CAWSVVAGDTDTQYF. CDR3 coding DNA: TGTGCCTGGAGTGTAGTAGCGGGAGACACAGATACGCAGTATTTT.

V usage is TRBV28 and J usage is TRBJ1-5, with a weak D call TRBD1 (6 bases). The CDR3 totals 16 residues. The germline gives CDR1 MDHEN, CDR2 SYDVKM. Between the trimmed V and J ends, which lost 2 bases and 6 bases, there was a span of 17 bases. CDR3 bases: TGTGCCAGCAGTTTAAATGGCAGGGGATTGGGTCAGCCCCAGCATTTT. It specifies CASSLNGRGLGQPQHF. The full variable domain, its missing parts supplied by reference TRBV28 and TRBJ1-5, is DVKVTQSSRYLVKRTGEKVFLECVQDMDHENMFWYRQDPGLGLRLIYFSYDVKMKEKGDIPEGYSVSREKKERFSLILESASTNQTSMYLCASSLNGRGLGQPQHFGDGTRLSIL.

Only one count was recorded for this clone. For the CDR3, the DNA is TGTGCCAGCAGTAAACAGGGTGGCAATCAGCCCCAGCATTTT. Translation: CASSKQGGNQPQHF. The gene calls are TRBV7-9 and TRBJ1-5; D possibly corresponds to TRBD1 (6 bases). The CDR3 is 14 amino acids. V lost 6 bases to trimming and J lost 2 bases, with 11 bases between them. CDR1 and CDR2 from the germline V gene are SEHNR and FQNEAQ (reference sequence).

This clone was counted only a few times. This chain uses TRBV6-5 with TRBJ2-2; D is uncertain. This CDR3 is 14 amino acids long. Germline V gives CDR1 MNHEY, CDR2 SVGAGI. Trimming stripped 10 bases from V and 4 bases from J, with 16 bases between. For the CDR3, the DNA is TGTGCCACTCAAGTAGCAGCCGTCACCGGGGAGCTGTTTTTT. This encodes CATQVAAVTGELFF.

The CDR3 bases are TGTGCCAGCAGTTACAGCGGGAGTGTAGACGAGCAGTACTTC. Translated, it gives CASSYSGSVDEQYF. This chain joins TRBV6-5 and TRBJ2-7; 8 bases fit TRBD2. CDR1 is MNHEY, CDR2 SVGAGI, per germline. The CDR3 is 14 residues long. Trimming at V came to 2 bases and at J to 5 bases, leaving 5 bases not matched to a gene.

The chain couples TRBV29-1 to TRBJ2-5; tentative D call: TRBD1 (5 bases). The CDR3 length is 14 residues. The V and J ends lost 6 bases and 2 bases respectively, with 16 bases between them. Germline V gene lookup returns CDR1 SQVTM and CDR2 ANQGSEA. The CDR3 nucleotides are TGCAGCGTCGTCGCTCAGGGTTCACAAGAGACCCAGTACTTC. This gives the protein CSVVAQGSQETQYF.

This chain links TRBV18 with TRBJ2-1; D is perhaps TRBD1 (6 bases). V lost 3 bases and J lost 15, with 18 bases in between. The CDR3 sequence is 13 residues long. Germline CDR1 and CDR2: KGHSH and LQKENI. The CDR3 DNA is TGTGCCAGCTCACCGCAGGACTCCAGAGGGGGGTTCTTC. Translated: CASSPQDSRGGFF.

The V call is TRBV10-3, the J call TRBJ1-2, with a weak D call TRBD1 (5 bases). The ends were cut back, 3 bases at V and 7 bases at J, with 18 bases in the middle. CDR1 and CDR2 from the germline V gene are ENHRY and SYGVKD. CDR3 size: 15 residues. The CDR3 nucleotides read TGTGCCATCAGTGATAATGGGCAGGGAGCGGCTGGCTACACCTTC. Its translation is CAISDNGQGAAGYTF.

The genes are TRBV11-2 and TRBJ1-6, with a tentative D call TRBD1 (6 bases). The germline V gene encodes CDR1 SGHAT and CDR2 FQNNGV. V was clipped by 5 bases and J by 9 bases, with 20 bases between them. The CDR3 is 16 residues long. The CDR3 here is CASSPPGGAVGSPLHF. In nucleotides, the CDR3 is TGTGCCAGCAGCCCACCCGGGGGGGCGGTGGGTTCACCCCTCCACTTT.

This chain links TRBV29-1 with TRBJ1-1; tentative D call: TRBD1 (6 bases). V dropped 5 bases and J dropped 5 bases, with 18 bases sitting between them. Germline V lookup: CDR1 SQVTM, CDR2 ANQGSEA. CDR3 length: 14 residues. The CDR3 DNA reads as TGCAGCGTTTTAGGAAGGGGGGGCGGAACTGAAGCTTTCTTT. Amino acid sequence: CSVLGRGGGTEAFF. The whole variable domain, remainder taken from reference TRBV29-1 and TRBJ1-1, is SAVISQKPSRDICQRGTSLTIQCQVDSQVTMMFWYRQQPGQSLTLIATANQGSEATYESGFVIDKFPISRPNLTFSTLTVSNMSPEDSSIYLCSVLGRGGGTEAFFGQGTRLTVV.